The present T cell receptor beta chain was sequenced within a study of blood T cell repertoires in COVID-19. Study details: Sources were T cells, B-cell-depleted T cells, or PBMCs; the material itself was cDNA or gDNA.

Clones were read by immunoSEQ multiplex PCR, and TCRdb kept only the in-frame ones, dropping some. The sample records around 23,000 clones, 83% being singletons. Trimming removed 8 bases at V and 5 bases at J, with 13 bases between. CDR3 length: 13 residues. CDR1 and CDR2 (germline): SNHLY, FYNNEI. This clonotype was sampled from a human donor in a cohort sampled during active COVID-19. The rearrangement uses TRBV2 and TRBJ1-5, with unresolved D. Sample: peripheral blood. DNA for the CDR3: TGTGCCAGCCGAAGTGAGACTGATCAGCCCCAGCATTTT. Residues: CASRSETDQPQHF. The full variable domain, rest sourced from reference TRBV2 and TRBJ1-5, is EPEVTQTPSHQVTQMGQEVILRCVPISNHLYFYWYRQILGQKVEFLVSFYNNEISEKSEIFDDQFSVERPDGSNFTLKIRSTKLEDSAMYFCASRSETDQPQHFGDGTRLSIL.